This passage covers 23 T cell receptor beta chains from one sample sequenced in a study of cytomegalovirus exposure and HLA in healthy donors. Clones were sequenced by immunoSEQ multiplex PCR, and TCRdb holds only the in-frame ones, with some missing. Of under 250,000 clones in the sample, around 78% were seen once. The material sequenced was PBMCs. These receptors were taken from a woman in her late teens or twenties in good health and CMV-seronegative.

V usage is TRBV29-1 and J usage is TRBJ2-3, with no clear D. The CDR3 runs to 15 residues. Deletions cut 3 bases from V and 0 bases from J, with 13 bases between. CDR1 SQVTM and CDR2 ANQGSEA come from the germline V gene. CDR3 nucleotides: TGCAGCGTTGATGGGCAATACCCTAGCACAGATACGCAGTATTTT. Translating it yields CSVDGQYPSTDTQYF.

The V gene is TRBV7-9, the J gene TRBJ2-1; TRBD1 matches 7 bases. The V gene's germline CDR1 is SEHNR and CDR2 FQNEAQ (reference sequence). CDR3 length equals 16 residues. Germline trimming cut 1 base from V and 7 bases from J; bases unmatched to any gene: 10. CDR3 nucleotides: TGTGCCAGCAGCTTAGTTCAACAGGGGCTACAGAATGAGCAGTTCTTC. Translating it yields CASSLVQQGLQNEQFF.

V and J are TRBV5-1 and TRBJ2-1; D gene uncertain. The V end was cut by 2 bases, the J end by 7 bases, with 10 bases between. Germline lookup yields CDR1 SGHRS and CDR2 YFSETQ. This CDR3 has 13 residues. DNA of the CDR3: TGCGCCAGCAGCTTAGAGGCGAGAAATGAGCAGTTCTTC. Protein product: CASSLEARNEQFF. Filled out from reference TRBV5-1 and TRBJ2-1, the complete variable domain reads KAGVTQTPRYLIKTRGQQVTLSCSPISGHRSVSWYQQTPGQGLQFLFEYFSETQRNKGNFPGRFSGRQFSNSRSEMNVSTLELGDSALYLCASSLEARNEQFFGPGTRLTVL.

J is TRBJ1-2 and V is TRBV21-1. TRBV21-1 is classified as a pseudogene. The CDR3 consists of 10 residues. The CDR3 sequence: CASTQPGYTF. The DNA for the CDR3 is TGTGCCAGCACCCAACCCGGCTACACCTTC.

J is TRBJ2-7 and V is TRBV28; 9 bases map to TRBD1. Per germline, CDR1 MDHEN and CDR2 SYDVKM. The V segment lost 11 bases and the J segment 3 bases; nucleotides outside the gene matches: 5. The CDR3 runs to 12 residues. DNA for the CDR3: TGTGCCGGAGGGACAGGGATCTACGAGCAGTACTTC. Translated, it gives CAGGTGIYEQYF.

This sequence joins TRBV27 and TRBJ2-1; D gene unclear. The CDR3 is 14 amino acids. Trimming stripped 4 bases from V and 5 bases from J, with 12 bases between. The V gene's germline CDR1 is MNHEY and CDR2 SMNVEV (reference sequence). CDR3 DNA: TGTGCCAGCAGTTCAGGTAGACCGGACAATGAGCAGTTCTTC. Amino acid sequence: CASSSGRPDNEQFF.

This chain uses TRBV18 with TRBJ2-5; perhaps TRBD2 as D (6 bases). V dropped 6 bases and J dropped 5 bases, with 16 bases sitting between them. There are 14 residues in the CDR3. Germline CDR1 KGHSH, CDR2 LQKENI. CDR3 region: CASSPGTQRETQYF. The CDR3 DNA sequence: TGTGCCAGCTCCCCCGGGACTCAACGGGAGACCCAGTACTTC.

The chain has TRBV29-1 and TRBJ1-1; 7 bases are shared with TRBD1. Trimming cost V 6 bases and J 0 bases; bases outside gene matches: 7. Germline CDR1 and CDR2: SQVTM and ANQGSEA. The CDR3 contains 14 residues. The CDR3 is CSVRDSHMNTEAFF. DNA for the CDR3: TGCAGCGTACGGGACAGCCACATGAACACTGAAGCTTTCTTT.

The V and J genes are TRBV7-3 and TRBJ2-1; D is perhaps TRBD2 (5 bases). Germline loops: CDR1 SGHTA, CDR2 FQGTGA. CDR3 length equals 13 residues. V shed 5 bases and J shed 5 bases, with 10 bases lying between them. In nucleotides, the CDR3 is TGTGCCAGCAGCAAGGCGCGGGACAATGAGCAGTTCTTC. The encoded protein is CASSKARDNEQFF. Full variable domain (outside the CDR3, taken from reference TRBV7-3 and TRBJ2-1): GAGVSQTPSNKVTEKGKYVELRCDPISGHTALYWYRQSLGQGPEFLIYFQGTGAADDSGLPNDRFFAVRPEGSVSTLKIQRTERGDSAVYLCASSKARDNEQFFGPGTRLTVL.

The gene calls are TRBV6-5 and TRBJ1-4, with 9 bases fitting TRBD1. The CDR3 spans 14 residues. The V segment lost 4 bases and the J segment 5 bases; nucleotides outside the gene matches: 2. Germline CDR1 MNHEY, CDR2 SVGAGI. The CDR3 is CASSWDRVNEKLFF. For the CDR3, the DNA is TGTGCCAGCAGTTGGGACAGGGTCAATGAAAAACTGTTTTTT.

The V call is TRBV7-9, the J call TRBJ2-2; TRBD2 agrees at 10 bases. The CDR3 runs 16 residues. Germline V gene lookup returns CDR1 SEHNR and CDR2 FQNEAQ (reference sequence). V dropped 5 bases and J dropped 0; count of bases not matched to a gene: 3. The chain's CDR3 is CASSPGTSANTGELFF. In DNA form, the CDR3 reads TGTGCCAGCAGCCCTGGGACTAGCGCGAACACCGGGGAGCTGTTTTTT.

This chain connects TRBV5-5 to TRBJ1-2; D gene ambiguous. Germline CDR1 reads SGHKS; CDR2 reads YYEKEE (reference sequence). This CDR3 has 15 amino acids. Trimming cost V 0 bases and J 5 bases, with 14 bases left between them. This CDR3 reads CASSLGLGFRYGYTF. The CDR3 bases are TGTGCCAGCAGCTTGGGGTTAGGGTTTCGTTATGGCTACACCTTC.

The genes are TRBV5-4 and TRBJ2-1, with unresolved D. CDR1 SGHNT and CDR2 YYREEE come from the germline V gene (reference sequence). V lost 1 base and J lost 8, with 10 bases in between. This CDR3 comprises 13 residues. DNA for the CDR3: TGTGCCAGCAGCTTGATAGTTGATGATGAGCAGTTCTTC. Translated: CASSLIVDDEQFF.

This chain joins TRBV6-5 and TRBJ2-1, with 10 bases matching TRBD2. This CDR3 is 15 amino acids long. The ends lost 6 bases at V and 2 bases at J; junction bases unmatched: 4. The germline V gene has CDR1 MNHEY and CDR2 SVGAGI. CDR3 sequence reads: CASRYSGGTYNEQFF. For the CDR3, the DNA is TGTGCCAGCAGATATAGCGGGGGGACCTACAATGAGCAGTTCTTC.

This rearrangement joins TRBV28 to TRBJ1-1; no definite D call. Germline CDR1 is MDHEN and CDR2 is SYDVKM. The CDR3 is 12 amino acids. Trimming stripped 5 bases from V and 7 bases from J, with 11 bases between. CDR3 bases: TGTGCCAGCAGTATTCCCGCCTATGAAGCTTTCTTT. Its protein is CASSIPAYEAFF. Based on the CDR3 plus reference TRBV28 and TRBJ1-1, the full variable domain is DVKVTQSSRYLVKRTGEKVFLECVQDMDHENMFWYRQDPGLGLRLIYFSYDVKMKEKGDIPEGYSVSREKKERFSLILESASTNQTSMYLCASSIPAYEAFFGQGTRLTVV.

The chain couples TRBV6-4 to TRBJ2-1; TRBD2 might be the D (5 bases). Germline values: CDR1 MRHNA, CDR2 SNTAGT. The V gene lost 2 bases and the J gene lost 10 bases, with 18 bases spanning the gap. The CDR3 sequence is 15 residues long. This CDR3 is CASSDGSANRGEQFF. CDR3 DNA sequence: TGTGCCAGCAGTGACGGGAGCGCTAACAGAGGGGAGCAGTTCTTC.

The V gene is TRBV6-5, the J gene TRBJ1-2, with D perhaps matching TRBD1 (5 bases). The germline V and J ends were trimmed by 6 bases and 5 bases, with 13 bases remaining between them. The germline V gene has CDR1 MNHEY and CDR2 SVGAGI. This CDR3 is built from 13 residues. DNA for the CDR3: TGTGCCAGCAGCAGGCAGGGACCGTATGGCTACACCTTC. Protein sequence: CASSRQGPYGYTF.

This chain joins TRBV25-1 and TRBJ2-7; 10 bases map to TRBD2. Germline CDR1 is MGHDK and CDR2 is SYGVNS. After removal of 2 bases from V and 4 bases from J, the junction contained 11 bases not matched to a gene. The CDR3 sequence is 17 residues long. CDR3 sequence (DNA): TGTGCCAGCAGTGAAGGGAGCGGGAGGGTCCCCCGATACGAGCAGTACTTC. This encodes CASSEGSGRVPRYEQYF.

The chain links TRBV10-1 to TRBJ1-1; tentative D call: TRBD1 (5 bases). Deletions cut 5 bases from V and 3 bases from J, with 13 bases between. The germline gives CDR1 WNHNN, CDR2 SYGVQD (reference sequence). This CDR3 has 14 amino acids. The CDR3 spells CASSFGGTDTEAFF. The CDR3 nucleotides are TGCGCCAGCAGTTTTGGAGGGACCGACACTGAAGCTTTCTTT.

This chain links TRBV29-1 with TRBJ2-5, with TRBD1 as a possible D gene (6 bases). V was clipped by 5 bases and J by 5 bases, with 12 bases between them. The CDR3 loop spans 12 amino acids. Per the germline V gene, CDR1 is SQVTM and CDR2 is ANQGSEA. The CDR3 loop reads CSVYRAAETQYF. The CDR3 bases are TGCAGCGTTTACAGGGCAGCGGAGACCCAGTACTTC.

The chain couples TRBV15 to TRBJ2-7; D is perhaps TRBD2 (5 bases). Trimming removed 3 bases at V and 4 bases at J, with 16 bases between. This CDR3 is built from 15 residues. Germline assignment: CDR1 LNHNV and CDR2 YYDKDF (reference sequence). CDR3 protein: CATSSPGRREYEQYF. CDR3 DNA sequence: TGTGCCACCAGCAGCCCGGGCAGAAGGGAGTACGAGCAGTACTTC.

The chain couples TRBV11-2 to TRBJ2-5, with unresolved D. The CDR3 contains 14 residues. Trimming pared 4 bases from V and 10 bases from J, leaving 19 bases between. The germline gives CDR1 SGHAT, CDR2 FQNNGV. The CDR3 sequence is CASSSRESTLNQYF. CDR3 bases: TGTGCCAGCAGCTCCCGCGAATCTACCCTGAACCAGTACTTC.

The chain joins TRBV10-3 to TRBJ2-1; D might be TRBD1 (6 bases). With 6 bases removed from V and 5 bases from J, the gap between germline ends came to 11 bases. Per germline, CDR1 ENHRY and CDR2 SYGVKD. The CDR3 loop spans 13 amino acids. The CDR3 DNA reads TGTGCCATCAGGGACAGTATGCACAATGAGCAGTTCTTC. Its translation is CAIRDSMHNEQFF.